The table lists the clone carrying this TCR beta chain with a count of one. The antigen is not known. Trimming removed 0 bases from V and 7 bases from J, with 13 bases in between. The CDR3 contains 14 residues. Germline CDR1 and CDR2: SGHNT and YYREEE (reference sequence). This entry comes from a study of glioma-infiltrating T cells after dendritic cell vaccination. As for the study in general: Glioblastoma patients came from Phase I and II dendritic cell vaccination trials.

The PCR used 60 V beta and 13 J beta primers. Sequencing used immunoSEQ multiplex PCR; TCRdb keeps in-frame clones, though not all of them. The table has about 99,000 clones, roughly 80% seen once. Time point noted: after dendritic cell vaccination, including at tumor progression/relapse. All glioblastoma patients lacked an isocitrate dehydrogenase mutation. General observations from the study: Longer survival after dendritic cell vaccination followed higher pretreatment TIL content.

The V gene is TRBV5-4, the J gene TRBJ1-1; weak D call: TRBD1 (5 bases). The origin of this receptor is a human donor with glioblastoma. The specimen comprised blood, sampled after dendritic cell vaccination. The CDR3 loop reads CASSLDQGVGEAFF. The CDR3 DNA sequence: TGTGCCAGCAGCTTGGACCAGGGTGTGGGTGAAGCTTTCTTT.